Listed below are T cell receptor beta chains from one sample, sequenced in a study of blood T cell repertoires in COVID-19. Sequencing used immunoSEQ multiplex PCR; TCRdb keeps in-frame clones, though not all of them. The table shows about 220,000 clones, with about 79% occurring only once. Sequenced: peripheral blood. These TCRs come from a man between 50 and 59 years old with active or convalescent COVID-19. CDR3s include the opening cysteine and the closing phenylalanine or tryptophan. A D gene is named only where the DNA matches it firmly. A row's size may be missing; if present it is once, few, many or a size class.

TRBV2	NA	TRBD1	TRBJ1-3	CASSQTGWQGASGNTIYF	TGTGCCAGCAGCCAAACTGGCTGGCAGGGGGCGTCTGGAAACACCATATATTTT
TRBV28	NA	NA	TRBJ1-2	CASSPLGGANYGYTF	TGTGCCAGCAGCCCTCTGGGGGGAGCTAACTATGGCTACACCTTC
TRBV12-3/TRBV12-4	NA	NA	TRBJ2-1	CASRPTGYNEQFF	TGTGCCAGCAGGCCGACTGGGTACAATGAGCAGTTCTTC
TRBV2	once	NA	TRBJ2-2	CASSEKGGAGTGELFF	TGTGCCAGCAGTGAAAAAGGGGGGGCCGGCACCGGGGAGCTGTTTTTT
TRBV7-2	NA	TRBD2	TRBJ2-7	CASSSGLAGTYEQYF	TGTGCCAGCAGCTCCGGACTAGCGGGGACCTACGAGCAGTACTTC
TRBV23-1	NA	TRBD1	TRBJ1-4	CAKRSPGDRVKWGYEKLFF	TGCGCCAAACGTTCCCCGGGGGACAGGGTTAAGTGGGGCTATGAAAAACTGTTTTTT
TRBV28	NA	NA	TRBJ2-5	CASSLSGYWETQYF	TGTGCCAGCAGTTTATCGGGGTATTGGGAGACCCAGTACTTC
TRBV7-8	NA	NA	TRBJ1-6	CASSPRGTSYTPLHF	TGTGCCAGCAGCCCAAGAGGGACATCCTACACCCCCCTCCACTTT
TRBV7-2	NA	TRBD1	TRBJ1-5	CASSPQGAGWQPQHF	TGTGCCAGCAGCCCACAGGGGGCGGGTTGGCAGCCCCAGCATTTT
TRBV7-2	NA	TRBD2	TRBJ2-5	CASSQVAGGWETQYF	TGTGCCAGCAGCCAAGTAGCGGGAGGATGGGAGACCCAGTACTTC
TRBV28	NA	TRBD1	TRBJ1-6	CASRPQGAGNSPLHF	TGTGCCAGCAGACCACAGGGGGCAGGGAATTCACCCCTCCACTTT
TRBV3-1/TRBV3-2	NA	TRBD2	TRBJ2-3	CASQRTSVTDTQYF	TGTGCCAGCCAAAGGACTAGCGTCACAGATACGCAGTATTTT
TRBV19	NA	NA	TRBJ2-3	CASTPPGGTDTQYF	TGTGCCAGTACGCCGCCGGGTGGCACAGATACGCAGTATTTT
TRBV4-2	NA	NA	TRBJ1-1	CASSQGGLANTEAFF	TGTGCCAGCAGCCAAGGCGGGCTGGCGAACACTGAAGCTTTCTTT
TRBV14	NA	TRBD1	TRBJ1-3	CASSQDGSNQGASGNTIYF	TGTGCCAGCAGCCAAGATGGATCAAACCAGGGGGCCTCTGGAAACACCATATATTTT
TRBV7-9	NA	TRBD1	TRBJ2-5	CASSLATGGLETQYF	TGTGCCAGCAGCTTAGCGACAGGGGGCCTGGAGACCCAGTACTTC
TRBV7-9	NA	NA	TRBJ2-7	CASSHRTPGYEQYF	TGTGCCAGCAGCCACCGGACACCCGGCTACGAGCAGTACTTC
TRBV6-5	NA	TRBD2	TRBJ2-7	CASQRGDGGYEQYF	TGTGCCAGCCAGCGGGGAGACGGCGGGTACGAGCAGTACTTC
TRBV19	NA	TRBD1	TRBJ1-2	CASNPTGGDYGYTF	TGTGCCAGTAACCCGACAGGGGGCGACTATGGCTACACCTTC
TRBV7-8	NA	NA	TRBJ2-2	CASSLPTSGQTTGELFF	TGTGCCAGCAGCCTCCCGACCTCTGGACAGACCACCGGGGAGCTGTTTTTT
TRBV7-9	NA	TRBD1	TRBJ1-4	CASREGQGDEKLFF	TGTGCCAGCCGAGAGGGACAGGGGGATGAAAAACTGTTTTTT
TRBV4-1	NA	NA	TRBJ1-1	CASSLSPRAMNTEAFF	TGCGCCAGCAGCCTGTCCCCGAGAGCTATGAACACTGAAGCTTTCTTT
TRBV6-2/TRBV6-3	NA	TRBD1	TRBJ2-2	CASSKPGQGRTGELFF	TGTGCCAGCAGTAAACCGGGACAGGGACGAACCGGGGAGCTGTTTTTT
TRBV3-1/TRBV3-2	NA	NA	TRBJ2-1	CASSHIGGEQFF	TGTGCCAGCAGCCATATAGGAGGGGAGCAGTTCTTC
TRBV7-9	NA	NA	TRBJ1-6	CASSLGTGSSNSPLHF	TGTGCCAGCAGCTTAGGAACAGGGTCTTCGAATTCACCCCTCCACTTT
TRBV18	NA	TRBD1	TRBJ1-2	CASSRPQGDYGYTF	TGTGCCAGCTCACGCCCGCAGGGGGACTATGGCTACACCTTC
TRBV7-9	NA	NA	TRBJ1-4	CASSLNLVGKLFF	TGTGCCAGCAGCTTAAACTTGGTCGGAAAACTGTTTTTT
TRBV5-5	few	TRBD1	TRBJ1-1	CASSEAGGGYTEAFF	TGTGCCAGCAGCGAAGCAGGGGGCGGCTACACTGAAGCTTTCTTT
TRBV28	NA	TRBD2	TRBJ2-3	CASSRGGLAGTPPTDTQYF	TGTGCCAGCAGTCGAGGGGGACTAGCGGGGACACCTCCCACAGATACGCAGTATTTT
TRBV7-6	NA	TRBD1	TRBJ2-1	CASSLEQGVDNEQFF	TGTGCCAGCAGCTTAGAACAGGGGGTGGACAATGAGCAGTTCTTC
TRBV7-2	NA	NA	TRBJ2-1	CASSLGLPDYNEQFF	TGTGCCAGCAGCCTAGGACTACCCGATTACAATGAGCAGTTCTTC
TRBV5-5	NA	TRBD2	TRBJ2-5	CASSFAGGETQYF	TGTGCCAGCAGCTTCGCGGGAGGGGAGACCCAGTACTTC
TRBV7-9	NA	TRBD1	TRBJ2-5	CASSLGAQGAFLETQYF	TGTGCCAGCAGCTTAGGTGCACAGGGGGCTTTTTTGGAGACCCAGTACTTC
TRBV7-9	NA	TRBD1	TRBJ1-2	CASSPRGDSYGYTF	TGTGCCAGCAGCCCTAGGGGGGACAGCTATGGCTACACCTTC
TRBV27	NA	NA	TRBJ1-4	CASSPAGRGFEKLFF	TGTGCCAGCAGCCCGGCGGGCAGGGGATTTGAAAAACTGTTTTTT
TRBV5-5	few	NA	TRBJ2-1	CASSFRTRTENEQFF	TGTGCCAGCAGCTTTAGGACTCGGACGGAGAATGAGCAGTTCTTC
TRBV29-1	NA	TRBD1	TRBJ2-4	CSAAVTGFNIQYF	TGCAGCGCAGCAGTGACAGGGTTTAACATTCAGTACTTC
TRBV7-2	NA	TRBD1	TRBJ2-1	CASSLKQGAGEQFF	TGTGCCAGCAGCCTGAAACAGGGGGCGGGTGAGCAGTTCTTC
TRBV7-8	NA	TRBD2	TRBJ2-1	CASSLISSGNEQFF	TGTGCCAGCAGCTTGATATCTAGCGGGAATGAGCAGTTCTTC
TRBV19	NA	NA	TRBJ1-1	CASSTGGLRAEAFF	TGTGCCAGTAGTACGGGGGGATTGAGGGCTGAAGCTTTCTTT
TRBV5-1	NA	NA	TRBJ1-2	CASSSTASNYGYTF	TGCGCCAGCAGCTCGACAGCATCTAACTATGGCTACACCTTC
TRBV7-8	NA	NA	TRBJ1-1	CASRLSRGSTEAFF	TGTGCCAGCAGATTGAGCAGGGGAAGTACTGAAGCTTTCTTT
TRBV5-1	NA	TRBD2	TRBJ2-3	CASSLVASGRRSDTQYF	TGCGCCAGCAGCTTGGTGGCTAGCGGGAGGAGGTCAGATACGCAGTATTTT
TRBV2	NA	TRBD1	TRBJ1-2	CASSQYRGSVDGYTF	TGTGCCAGCAGCCAATACAGGGGATCGGTCGATGGCTACACCTTC
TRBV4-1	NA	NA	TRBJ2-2	CASSLAVRNTGELFF	TGCGCCAGCAGCCTAGCGGTGAGAAACACCGGGGAGCTGTTTTTT
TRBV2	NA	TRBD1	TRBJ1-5	CASSVDRGHQPQHF	TGTGCCAGCAGTGTCGACAGGGGCCATCAGCCCCAGCATTTT
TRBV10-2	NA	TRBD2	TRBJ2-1	CATTGTSGGPSSYNEQFF	TGCGCTACTACCGGGACTAGCGGGGGGCCTAGCTCCTACAATGAGCAGTTCTTC
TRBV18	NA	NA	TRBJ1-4	CASSPGQLETNEKLFF	TGTGCCAGCTCACCGGGTCAGCTAGAAACTAATGAAAAACTGTTTTTT
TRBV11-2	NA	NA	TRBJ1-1	CASSPTRGLTEAFF	TGTGCCAGCAGCCCTACCCGAGGGTTGACTGAAGCTTTCTTT
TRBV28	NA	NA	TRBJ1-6	CASSFYETDYNSPLHF	TGTGCCAGCAGTTTTTATGAGACAGATTATAATTCACCCCTCCACTTT
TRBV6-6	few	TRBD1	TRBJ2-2	CASSTPGTVAGELFF	TGTGCCAGCAGCACCCCCGGGACAGTGGCCGGGGAGCTGTTTTTT
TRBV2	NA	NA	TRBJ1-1	CASSEAGGTEAFF	TGTGCCAGCAGTGAAGCAGGGGGCACTGAAGCTTTCTTT
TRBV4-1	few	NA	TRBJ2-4	CASSQEPGRAKNIQYF	TGCGCCAGCAGCCAAGAGCCAGGGAGGGCCAAAAACATTCAGTACTTC
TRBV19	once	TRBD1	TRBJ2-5	CASSLRTGGGETQYF	TGTGCCAGTAGTCTCCGGACAGGGGGGGGAGAGACCCAGTACTTC
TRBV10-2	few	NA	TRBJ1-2	CASSESLRGAGANYGYTF	TGCGCCAGCAGTGAGTCGCTCAGGGGCGCAGGGGCTAACTATGGCTACACCTTC